Below are 28 T cell receptor beta chains sequenced from a single sample in a study of T cell responses to AZD1222 COVID-19 vaccine (dated by TCRdb to 2020 to 2023). The meaning of the sample's time point label: about 28 days (+/-7) after the second vaccine dose. The library was generated by the immunoSEQ multiplex PCR assay. What TCRdb holds here is the immuneACCESS table cut down to in-frame rearrangements. Part of the clones is not present; checked against another copy, under half of the missing clones reflect an unresolved V gene, and the others are unexplained. Across this sample there are 100,000 to 120,000 clones, with about 94% seen only once. The ten largest clones add up to 2.9% of the sample. This material consisted of peripheral blood, taken 28 days after the second AZD1222 dose. These receptor sequences come from an adult who received the AZD1222 COVID-19 vaccine.

The rearrangement joins TRBV11-2 to TRBJ2-6; D is possibly TRBD1 (5 bases). Trimming shortened V by 3 bases and J by 2 bases, and 8 bases separated the two germline ends. CDR1 and CDR2 from the germline V gene are SGHAT and FQNNGV. The CDR3 is 15 amino acids. DNA for the CDR3: TGTGCCAGCAGCTTCCAGGGAACTGGGGCCAACGTCCTGACTTTC. Translation gives CASSFQGTGANVLTF. The full variable domain, its missing parts supplied by reference TRBV11-2 and TRBJ2-6, is EAGVAQSPRYKIIEKRQSVAFWCNPISGHATLYWYQQILGQGPKLLIQFQNNGVVDDSQLPKDRFSAERLKGVDSTLKIQPAKLEDSAVYLCASSFQGTGANVLTFGAGSRLTVL.

This chain joins TRBV7-9 and TRBJ1-2, with a possible D match to TRBD1 (6 bases). Between the trimmed V and J ends, which lost 4 bases and 0 bases, there was a span of 18 bases. This CDR3 comprises 17 residues. CDR1 is SEHNR, CDR2 FQNEAQ, per germline (reference sequence). As DNA, the CDR3 is TGTGCCAGCAGCTCCTTGCTACAGGGACGAGCTAACTATGGCTACACCTTC. Protein product: CASSSLLQGRANYGYTF.

The genes are TRBV5-1 and TRBJ2-7, with a tentative D call TRBD2 (5 bases). Deletions cut 5 bases from V and 3 bases from J, with 15 bases between. Germline CDR1 SGHRS, CDR2 YFSETQ. The CDR3 is 14 residues long. The CDR3 sequence: CASRPILGSYEQYF. In DNA form, the CDR3 reads TGCGCCAGCAGGCCCATCCTTGGGAGCTACGAGCAGTACTTC.

The chain recombines TRBV16 with TRBJ1-5; 10 positions match TRBD1. The CDR3 has 16 residues. Germline lookup yields CDR1 KGHSY and CDR2 FQNENV. The ends lost 0 bases at V and 5 bases at J; junction bases unmatched: 4. The CDR3 DNA follows: TGTGCCAGCAGCCAATCAACCGGACAGGGGGATCAGCCCCAGCATTTT. Amino acid sequence: CASSQSTGQGDQPQHF.

This chain links TRBV5-1 with TRBJ1-1, with TRBD1 matching over 10 bases. With V trimmed by 3 bases and J by 4 bases, 9 bases remained unmatched. Germline CDR1 and CDR2: SGHRS and YFSETQ. CDR3 length: 16 amino acids. In DNA, the CDR3 is TGCGCCAGCAGCTCGCTGAAGACAGGGGGCGTCACTGAAGCTTTCTTT. Amino acids: CASSSLKTGGVTEAFF.

The CDR3 nucleotides are TGTGCCAGCAGCCAAGATCTGGGGGCGAGGAATGAAAAACTGTTTTTT. It is translated as CASSQDLGARNEKLFF. V gene TRBV4-2 combines with J gene TRBJ1-4; D is perhaps TRBD1 (6 bases). Deletions cut 0 bases from V and 5 bases from J, with 13 bases between. Germline lookup yields CDR1 LGHNA and CDR2 YNFKEQ. The CDR3 contains 16 residues.

The gene calls are TRBV27 and TRBJ1-5; no definite D call. Trimming cost V 3 bases and J 0 bases, with 6 bases left between them. The CDR3 consists of 14 residues. CDR1 MNHEY and CDR2 SMNVEV come from the germline V gene (reference sequence). This CDR3 reads CASSLSGSNQPQHF. The CDR3 bases are TGTGCCAGCAGTTTGTCAGGTAGCAATCAGCCCCAGCATTTT.

V and J are TRBV7-6 and TRBJ2-2, with 8 bases lining up with TRBD1. The V segment lost 1 base and the J segment 7 bases; nucleotides outside the gene matches: 17. Germline V lookup: CDR1 SGHVS, CDR2 FNYEAQ. There are 19 residues in the CDR3. The CDR3 nucleotides are TGTGCCAGCAGCTTAGTTGGCCTCGGACAGGGACGTACGGACGGGGAGCTGTTTTTT. This codes for CASSLVGLGQGRTDGELFF.

This chain uses TRBV9 with TRBJ1-2, with 12 positions matching TRBD1. Germline V CDR1 and CDR2: SGDLS, YYNGEE. J gave up 6 bases and V 3 bases, and 9 bases lay outside the gene matches. This CDR3 is 16 amino acids long. The CDR3 loop reads CASSGPGTGGANGYTF. CDR3 sequence (DNA): TGTGCCAGCAGCGGCCCCGGGACAGGGGGCGCAAATGGCTACACCTTC. The variable domain in full, with the rest retrieved from reference TRBV9 and TRBJ1-2, is DSGVTQTPKHLITATGQRVTLRCSPRSGDLSVYWYQQSLDQGLQFLIQYYNGEERAKGNILERFSAQQFPDLHSELNLSSLELGDSALYFCASSGPGTGGANGYTFGSGTRLTVV.

This chain links TRBV28 with TRBJ1-5, with no clear D. Germline CDR1 and CDR2: MDHEN and SYDVKM. There are 13 residues in the CDR3. V lost 8 bases and J 7 bases, leaving 15 bases between the germline ends. In DNA form, the CDR3 reads TGTGCCAGCGGAAGTGGGATCCGCCAGCCCCAGCATTTT. It translates to CASGSGIRQPQHF.

V is TRBV7-9 and J is TRBJ2-7, with D unresolved. This CDR3 has 13 residues. V lost 3 bases and J lost 2, with 8 bases in between. Germline CDR1 and CDR2: SEHNR and FQNEAQ (reference sequence). In DNA form, the CDR3 reads TGTGCCAGCAGCTTCCCGGGCACCTACGAGCAGTACTTC. Its protein is CASSFPGTYEQYF.

The rearrangement uses TRBV3-1 (or the pseudogene TRBV3-2) and TRBJ1-5; D uncertain. The V gene lost 0 bases and the J gene lost 5 bases, with 5 bases spanning the gap. Germline loops: CDR1 LGHDT, CDR2 YNNKEL (reference sequence). CDR3 size: 13 residues. The CDR3 DNA reads as TGTGCCAGCAGCCAAGAAGAAGATCAGCCCCAGCATTTT. It specifies CASSQEEDQPQHF.

The rearrangement joins TRBV12-5 to TRBJ2-1; TRBD2 aligns across 9 bases. The germline gives CDR1 LGHNT, CDR2 FRNRAP. V lost 1 base and J lost 1; bases outside the gene matches: 8. This CDR3 contains 18 residues. The CDR3 here is CASGLAPLAGPSYNEQFF. The CDR3 DNA is TGTGCTAGTGGTTTGGCCCCCCTAGCGGGGCCATCCTACAATGAGCAGTTCTTC.

The chain couples TRBV7-9 to TRBJ1-3; D is uncertain. Germline CDR1 reads SEHNR; CDR2 reads FQNEAQ (reference sequence). The CDR3 has 15 residues. The germline V and J ends were trimmed by 5 bases and 0 bases, with 11 bases remaining between them. CDR3 bases: TGTGCCAGCAGCCATGGACGGTTCTCTGGAAACACCATATATTTT. The encoded protein is CASSHGRFSGNTIYF.

This rearrangement joins TRBV5-6 to TRBJ1-2; D not certain. CDR1 SGHDT and CDR2 YYEEEE come from the germline V gene. The CDR3 spans 13 residues. The ends were cut back, 2 bases at V and 6 bases at J, with 11 bases in the middle. CDR3 in amino acids: CASSFTSGDGYTF. The CDR3, as DNA: TGTGCCAGCAGCTTTACTTCGGGAGATGGCTACACCTTC.

This chain connects TRBV5-6 to TRBJ1-2; D is possibly TRBD1 (6 bases). V was clipped by 7 bases and J by 7 bases, with 11 bases between them. Germline CDR1 SGHDT, CDR2 YYEEEE. The CDR3 consists of 11 residues. In nucleotides, the CDR3 is TGTGCCAGCCGACAACAGGGTGGCTACACCTTC. This codes for CASRQQGGYTF.

This clone was detected a few times. The chain is built from TRBV3-1 (or the pseudogene TRBV3-2) and TRBJ1-2; D is undetermined. This CDR3 region has 16 residues. Trimming cost V 1 base and J 4 bases, with 16 bases left between them. Germline CDR1 is LGHDT and CDR2 is YNNKEL (reference sequence). The CDR3 coding sequence is TGTGCCAGCAGCCAAGGTAGTCGGACCGGAACCTATGGCTACACCTTC. This codes for CASSQGSRTGTYGYTF.

This chain links TRBV14 with TRBJ2-5; D is perhaps TRBD1 or TRBD2 (5 bases each). Germline CDR1 and CDR2: SGHDN and FVKESK. V gave up 0 bases and J gave up 5 bases, with 19 bases separating them. The CDR3 has 17 residues. The CDR3 loop is CASSQEGVMGRRETQYF. The DNA of the CDR3 is TGTGCCAGCAGCCAAGAAGGGGTAATGGGACGTCGGGAGACCCAGTACTTC.

The V gene is TRBV12-3 or TRBV12-4, the J gene TRBJ2-7; D gene uncertain. The V end was cut by 6 bases, the J end by 3 bases, with 9 bases between. The CDR3 spans 12 residues. CDR3 residues: CASSPTLYEQYF. For the CDR3, the DNA is TGTGCCAGCAGCCCGACCCTCTACGAGCAGTACTTC.

V and J are TRBV14 and TRBJ1-2, with TRBD1 as a possible D gene (5 bases). The V and J ends lost 0 bases and 5 bases respectively, with 19 bases between them. Per the germline V gene, CDR1 is SGHDN and CDR2 is FVKESK. The CDR3 consists of 17 residues. The CDR3 loop reads CASSQDKLRGLTYGYTF. CDR3 coding DNA: TGTGCCAGCAGCCAAGACAAGTTGCGGGGACTTACATATGGCTACACCTTC.

The chain has TRBV10-3 and TRBJ2-5; 8 nucleotides match TRBD1. The CDR3 has 14 amino acids. Per the germline V gene, CDR1 is ENHRY and CDR2 is SYGVKD. V lost 0 bases and J lost 5; bases outside the gene matches: 2. The DNA of the CDR3 is TGTGCCATCAGTGAGTCGACAGGGGCCGAGACCCAGTACTTC. Translation: CAISESTGAETQYF.

This sequence joins TRBV3-1 (or the pseudogene TRBV3-2) and TRBJ1-2; the match to TRBD1 covers 7 bases. This CDR3 spans 14 amino acids. Germline trimming cut 3 bases from V and 5 bases from J; bases unmatched to any gene: 6. The germline gives CDR1 LGHDT, CDR2 YNNKEL (reference sequence). Here the CDR3 DNA reads TGTGCCAGCAGCCAGCCCCCGGGACAGTATGGCTACACCTTC. Translated, it gives CASSQPPGQYGYTF.

This chain connects TRBV5-1 to TRBJ1-1, with D possibly TRBD1 on 5 matching bases. Germline CDR1 is SGHRS and CDR2 is YFSETQ. The length of the CDR3 is 12 residues. Trimming took 6 bases from V and 9 from J, leaving 15 bases between them. As DNA, the CDR3 is TGCGCCAGCAAGGCGGTAGAGGGGCAAGCTTTCTTT. Translating it yields CASKAVEGQAFF.

J is TRBJ1-3 and V is TRBV27; 7 positions match TRBD1. J gave up 2 bases and V 4 bases, and 8 bases lay outside the gene matches. CDR3 size: 16 residues. Germline CDR1 and CDR2: MNHEY and SMNVEV (reference sequence). The CDR3 region is CASSSRYRGTGNTIYF. The DNA for the CDR3 is TGTGCCAGCAGTTCTCGATACAGGGGAACTGGAAACACCATATATTTT.

This chain links TRBV19 with TRBJ2-7; D is possibly TRBD1 (5 bases). CDR1 and CDR2 from the germline V gene are LNHDA and SQIVND (reference sequence). CDR3 size: 14 residues. The germline V and J ends were trimmed by 3 bases and 0 bases, with 9 bases remaining between them. CDR3 coding DNA: TGTGCCAGTAGTATTAATACAGGCTCCTACGAGCAGTACTTC. It codes for CASSINTGSYEQYF. Full variable domain (missing parts from reference TRBV19 and TRBJ2-7): DGGITQSPKYLFRKEGQNVTLSCEQNLNHDAMYWYRQDPGQGLRLIYYSQIVNDFQKGDIAEGYSVSREKKESFPLTVTSAQKNPTAFYLCASSINTGSYEQYFGPGTRLTVT.

V and J are TRBV7-6 and TRBJ1-2, with TRBD1 as a possible D gene (6 bases). Trimming left V 4 bases short and J 1 base short, with 19 bases between. The germline V gene encodes CDR1 SGHVS and CDR2 FNYEAQ. CDR3 length equals 17 residues. CDR3: CASSSDLGARGNYGYTF. Here the CDR3 DNA reads TGTGCCAGCAGCTCGGACTTGGGGGCGCGGGGTAACTATGGCTACACCTTC.

This sequence joins TRBV9 and TRBJ1-2, with D perhaps TRBD1 (6 bases). V was pared by 4 bases and J by 8 bases, with 15 bases between. This CDR3 region has 13 residues. CDR1 SGDLS and CDR2 YYNGEE come from the germline V gene. The CDR3 DNA follows: TGTGCCAGCAGCACAGATACCAGGGGAGGCTACACCTTC. It encodes CASSTDTRGGYTF.

The chain employs TRBV5-1 and TRBJ2-3; perhaps TRBD1 as D (6 bases). Germline-derived CDR1 and CDR2 are SGHRS and YFSETQ. V was pared by 4 bases and J by 2 bases, with 11 bases between. This CDR3 has 14 amino acids. The CDR3 coding sequence is TGCGCCAGCAGCCCGGGACACCACACAGATACGCAGTATTTT. Its translation: CASSPGHHTDTQYF.